This T cell receptor beta chain was sequenced in a study of OX40 agonist ivuxolimab in advanced cancers. Study-wide background: Given to patients was ivuxolimab, an agonistic anti-OX40 (CD134) antibody. Every 2 weeks, ivuxolimab was infused into the patients intravenously at between 0.01 and 10 mg/kg. Dose-escalation subjects each had hepatocellular carcinoma, melanoma, renal cell or head and neck cancer.

The CDR3 loop spans 15 amino acids. V was clipped by 3 bases and J by 5 bases, with 13 bases between them. Per germline, CDR1 SGHTA and CDR2 FQGNSA. Some clones are missing from TCRdb's copy, which holds only in-frame ones; the method was immunoSEQ multiplex PCR. Of roughly 71,000 clones in the sample, 90% to 95% were seen once. The J gene is TRBJ2-2, the V gene TRBV7-2; possibly TRBD1 for D (5 bases). Material: CD4+ or CD8+ T cells sorted from blood, obtained in a trial of the OX40 agonist ivuxolimab. The source is an adult with an advanced solid tumor such as melanoma, head and neck, liver or kidney cancer. As DNA, the CDR3 is TGTGCCAGCAGCTTCAGGGATGTGGGGACCGGGGAGCTGTTTTTT. It translates to CASSFRDVGTGELFF.